This passage covers 8 T cell receptor beta chains from one sample sequenced in a study of T cells in Graves' hyperthyroidism and ophthalmopathy. RNA transcripts gave rise to amplified TCR beta CDR3 regions. An initial round of RT-PCR targeting the TCR CDR3 relied on the HTBI primer set. TCRdb re-called the multiplex PCR reads through MiXCR, storing one row per CDR3 protein. The repertoire has 350,000 or so distinct CDR3 sequences, around 18% of them found once; the top ten carry roughly 15%. Sequenced material: blood. The receptor set was obtained from a woman aged 40 to 49 with Graves' ophthalmopathy.

At least ten counts were recorded for this clonotype. This sequence joins TRBV6-5 and TRBJ1-1; 10 bases align to TRBD1. This CDR3 is built from 13 residues. Germline trimming cut 7 bases from V and 3 bases from J; bases unmatched to any gene: 2. Germline values: CDR1 MNHEY, CDR2 SVGAGI. The CDR3 is CASKTGGYTEAFF. The CDR3 nucleotides are TGTGCCAGCAAGACAGGGGGCTACACTGAAGCTTTCTTT.

The rearrangement joins TRBV5-1 to TRBJ2-7, with 9 bases lining up with TRBD1. CDR1 and CDR2 from the germline V gene are SGHRS and YFSETQ. This CDR3 is 15 amino acids long. J lost 3 bases, V lost 0 bases, and 4 bases had no gene match. The CDR3 sequence is CASSLEQGAVYEQYF. CDR3 nucleotide sequence: TGCGCCAGCAGCTTGGAACAGGGGGCCGTCTACGAGCAGTACTTC. Combining the CDR3 with reference TRBV5-1 and TRBJ2-7 gives the whole variable domain KAGVTQTPRYLIKTRGQQVTLSCSPISGHRSVSWYQQTPGQGLQFLFEYFSETQRNKGNFPGRFSGRQFSNSRSEMNVSTLELGDSALYLCASSLEQGAVYEQYFGPGTRLTVT.

This chain joins TRBV11-2 and TRBJ2-7, with D maybe TRBD2 (6 bases). The CDR3 has 14 amino acids. Germline V lookup: CDR1 SGHAT, CDR2 FQNNGV. Trimming removed 5 bases at V and 5 bases at J, with 16 bases between. DNA for the CDR3: TGTGCCAGCAGCGGGAGGAGGGGAGGCCACGAGCAGTACTTC. This translates into CASSGRRGGHEQYF.

The V and J genes are TRBV12-3 or TRBV12-4 and TRBJ2-5; either TRBD1 or TRBD2 may fit D (5 bases each). The CDR3 totals 14 residues. Between the trimmed V and J ends, which lost 8 bases and 0 bases, there was a span of 13 bases. The CDR3 region is CASESEGNQETQYF. CDR3 sequence (DNA): TGTGCCAGCGAAAGTGAGGGGAACCAAGAGACCCAGTACTTC.

This clonotype was seen ten or more times. The chain has TRBV3-1 and TRBJ1-2, with a weak D call TRBD1 (6 bases). The CDR3 sequence is 14 residues long. Trimming pared 2 bases from V and 5 bases from J, leaving 12 bases between. Germline V lookup: CDR1 LGHDT, CDR2 YNNKEL (reference sequence). In nucleotides, the CDR3 is TGTGCCAGCAGCCAAAAAGGGGGAGCTTATGGCTACACCTTC. Its protein product is CASSQKGGAYGYTF. Looking up the rest from reference TRBV3-1 and TRBJ1-2 gives the full variable domain: DTAVSQTPKYLVTQMGNDKSIKCEQNLGHDTMYWYKQDSKKFLKIMFSYNNKELIINETVPNRFSPKSPDKAHLNLHINSLELGDSAVYFCASSQKGGAYGYTFGSGTRLTVV.

At least ten counts were recorded for this clonotype. The chain recombines TRBV4-1 with TRBJ2-7; D is possibly TRBD2 (5 bases). Trimming cost V 0 bases and J 3 bases, with 12 bases left between them. Germline CDR1 reads MGHRA; CDR2 reads YSYEKL. CDR3 length: 15 amino acids. CDR3 residues: CASSQEGGQLYEQYF. CDR3 sequence (DNA): TGCGCCAGCAGCCAAGAAGGAGGCCAGCTCTACGAGCAGTACTTC.

This clonotype was detected ten times or more. The chain has TRBV11-2 and TRBJ2-5; TRBD1 matches 8 bases. Germline assignment: CDR1 SGHAT and CDR2 FQNNGV. The CDR3 consists of 15 residues. With V trimmed by 4 bases and J by 5 bases, 9 bases remained unmatched. The CDR3 spells CASSSPQGVGETQYF. CDR3 in DNA: TGTGCCAGCAGCTCACCACAGGGGGTCGGGGAGACCCAGTACTTC.

The rearrangement uses TRBV6-5 and TRBJ1-1; D unresolved. The V gene's germline CDR1 is MNHEY and CDR2 SVGAGI. The CDR3 runs 15 residues. V was cut by 4 bases and J by 6 bases, with 18 bases left in between. CDR3 region: CASSFRGAGVAEAFF. CDR3 coding DNA: TGTGCCAGCAGTTTCCGGGGAGCTGGCGTGGCTGAAGCTTTCTTT.